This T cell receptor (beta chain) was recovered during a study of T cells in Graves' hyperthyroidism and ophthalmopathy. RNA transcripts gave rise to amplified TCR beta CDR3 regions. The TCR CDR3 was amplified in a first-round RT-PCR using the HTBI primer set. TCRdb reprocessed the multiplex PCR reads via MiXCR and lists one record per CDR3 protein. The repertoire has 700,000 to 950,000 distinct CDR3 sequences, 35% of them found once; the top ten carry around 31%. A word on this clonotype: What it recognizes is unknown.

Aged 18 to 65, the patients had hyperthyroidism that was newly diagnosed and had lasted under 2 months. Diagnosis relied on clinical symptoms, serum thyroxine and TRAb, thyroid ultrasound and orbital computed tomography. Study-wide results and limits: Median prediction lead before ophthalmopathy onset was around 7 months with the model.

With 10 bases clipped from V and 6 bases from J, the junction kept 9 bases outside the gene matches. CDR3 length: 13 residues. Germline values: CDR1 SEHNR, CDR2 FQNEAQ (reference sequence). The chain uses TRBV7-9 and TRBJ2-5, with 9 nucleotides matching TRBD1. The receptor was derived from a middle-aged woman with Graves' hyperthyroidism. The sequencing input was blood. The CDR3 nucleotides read TGTGCCACAGTACAGGGGGCCGGACAGACCCAGTACTTC. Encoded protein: CATVQGAGQTQYF.